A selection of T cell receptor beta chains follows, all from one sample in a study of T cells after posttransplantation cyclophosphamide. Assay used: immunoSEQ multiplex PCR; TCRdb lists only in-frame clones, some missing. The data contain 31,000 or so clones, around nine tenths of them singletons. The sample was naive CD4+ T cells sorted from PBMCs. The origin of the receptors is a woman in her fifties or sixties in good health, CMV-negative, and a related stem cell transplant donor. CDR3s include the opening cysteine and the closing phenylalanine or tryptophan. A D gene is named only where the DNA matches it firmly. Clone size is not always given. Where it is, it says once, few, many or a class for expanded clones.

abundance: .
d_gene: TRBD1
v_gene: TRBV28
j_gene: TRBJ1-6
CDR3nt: TGTGCCAGCAAAACGACAGGGGACTCCTATAATTCACCCCTCCACTTT
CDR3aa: CASKTTGDSYNSPLHF

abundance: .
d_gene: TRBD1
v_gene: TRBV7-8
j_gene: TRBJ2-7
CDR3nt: TGTGCCAGCAGCTTAGGTATTGACCAGAGGGGGCGATACGAGCAGTACTTC
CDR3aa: CASSLGIDQRGRYEQYF

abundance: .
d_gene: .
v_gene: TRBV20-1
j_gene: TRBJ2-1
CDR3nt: TGCAGTGCTATCACTGTAAATGAGCAGTTCTTC
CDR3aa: CSAITVNEQFF

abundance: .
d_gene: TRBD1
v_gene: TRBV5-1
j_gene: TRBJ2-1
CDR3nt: TGCGCCAGCAGCTTGGACGGACAGGGAACTAATGAGCAGTTCTTC
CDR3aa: CASSLDGQGTNEQFF

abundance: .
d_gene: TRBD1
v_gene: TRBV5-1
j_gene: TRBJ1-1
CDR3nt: TGCGCCAGCAGCTTGCGGACAGGGGGAACGACTGAAGCTTTCTTT
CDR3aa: CASSLRTGGTTEAFF

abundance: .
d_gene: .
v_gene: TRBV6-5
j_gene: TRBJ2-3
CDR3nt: TGTGCCAGCAGCCGACTGGGTGTAACAGATACGCAGTATTTT
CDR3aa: CASSRLGVTDTQYF

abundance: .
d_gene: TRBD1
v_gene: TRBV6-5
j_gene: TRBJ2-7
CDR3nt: TGTGCCAGCAGACCGGACAGGGGAACCTACGAGCAGTACTTC
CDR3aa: CASRPDRGTYEQYF

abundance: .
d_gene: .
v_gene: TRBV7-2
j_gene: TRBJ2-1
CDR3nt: TGTGCCAGCAGCTTAGTGTTAGCAGAAGTTTACAATGAGCAGTTCTTC
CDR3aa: CASSLVLAEVYNEQFF

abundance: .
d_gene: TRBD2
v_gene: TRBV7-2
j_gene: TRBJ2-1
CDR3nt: TGTGCCAGCAGCCAACGATGGGGGACTAGCGGGAGAAATGAGCAGTTCTTC
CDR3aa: CASSQRWGTSGRNEQFF

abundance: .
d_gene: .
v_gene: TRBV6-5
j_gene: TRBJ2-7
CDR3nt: TGTGCCAGCAGTTACTCCCCAGGGGCCTACGAGCAGTACTTC
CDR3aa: CASSYSPGAYEQYF

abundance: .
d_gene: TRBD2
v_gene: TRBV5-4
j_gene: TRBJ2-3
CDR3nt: TGTGCTATCGGGGCGGGGGGCAGCACAGATACGCAGTATTTT
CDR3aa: CAIGAGGSTDTQYF

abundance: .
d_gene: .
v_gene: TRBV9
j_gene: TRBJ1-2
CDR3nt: TGTGCCAGCAGCCCCACGGACAGTAACTATGGCTACACCTTC
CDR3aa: CASSPTDSNYGYTF

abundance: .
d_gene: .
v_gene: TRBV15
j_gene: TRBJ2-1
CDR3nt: TGTGCCACCAGGGGTGGGAGAGTGAATGAGCAGTTCTTC
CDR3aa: CATRGGRVNEQFF

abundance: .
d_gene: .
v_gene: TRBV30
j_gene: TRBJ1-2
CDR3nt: TGTGCCTGGAGTCGTGGCAGGGGAATTTTTGGCTACACCTTC
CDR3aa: CAWSRGRGIFGYTF

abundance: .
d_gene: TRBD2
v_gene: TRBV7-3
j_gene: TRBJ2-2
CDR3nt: TGTGCCAGCAGCCCCATAGCGGGAGGGCCGGGGACCGGGGAGCTGTTTTTT
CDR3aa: CASSPIAGGPGTGELFF

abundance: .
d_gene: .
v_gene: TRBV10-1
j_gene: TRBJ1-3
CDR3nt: TGCGCCAGCAGTGAGTCCTTGGGGACTTCTGGAAACACCATATATTTT
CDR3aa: CASSESLGTSGNTIYF

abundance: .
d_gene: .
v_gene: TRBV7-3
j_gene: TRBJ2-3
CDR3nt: TGTGCCAGCAGCTTCCACGGGGCAGATACGCAGTATTTT
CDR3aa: CASSFHGADTQYF

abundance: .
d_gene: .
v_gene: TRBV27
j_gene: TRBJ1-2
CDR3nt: TGTGCCAGCAGCCGGGGGGGGGCCTACACCTTC
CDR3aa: CASSRGGAYTF

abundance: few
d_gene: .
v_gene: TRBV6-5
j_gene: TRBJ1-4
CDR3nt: TGTGCCAGCAGTTACTCACAGGGTGAAAAACTGTTTTTT
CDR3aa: CASSYSQGEKLFF

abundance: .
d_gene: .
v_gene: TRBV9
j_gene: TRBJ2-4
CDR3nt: TGTGCCAGCAGTCCTCGACACCTCACGGACATTCAGTACTTC
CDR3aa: CASSPRHLTDIQYF

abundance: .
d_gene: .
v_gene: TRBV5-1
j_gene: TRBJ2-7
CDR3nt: TGCGCCAGCAGCTTGGCCACAGCCTACGAGCAGTACTTC
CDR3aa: CASSLATAYEQYF

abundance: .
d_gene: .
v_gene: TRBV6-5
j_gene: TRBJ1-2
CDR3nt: TGTGCCAGCAGCCCCCTCCCCTATGGCTACACCTTC
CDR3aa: CASSPLPYGYTF

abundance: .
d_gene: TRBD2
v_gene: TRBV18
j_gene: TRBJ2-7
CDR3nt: TGTGCCAGCTCAACGGGATTAGCGGGAGAGCAGTACTTC
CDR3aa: CASSTGLAGEQYF

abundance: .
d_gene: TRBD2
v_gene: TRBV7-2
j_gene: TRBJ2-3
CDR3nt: TGTGCCAGCAGCGCGCAGGGACTAGCGGGAGGGCTTACAGATACGCAGTATTTT
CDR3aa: CASSAQGLAGGLTDTQYF

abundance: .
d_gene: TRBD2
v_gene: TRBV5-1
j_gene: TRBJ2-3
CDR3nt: TGCGCCAGCAGCTTGGCCGGGACTAGCGGGGGAGATACGCAGTATTTT
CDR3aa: CASSLAGTSGGDTQYF

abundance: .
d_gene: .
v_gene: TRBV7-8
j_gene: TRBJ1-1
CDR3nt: TGTGCCAGCAGCTTAGTTGACACCTACACTGAAGCTTTCTTT
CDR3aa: CASSLVDTYTEAFF

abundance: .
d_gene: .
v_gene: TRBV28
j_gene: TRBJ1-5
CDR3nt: TGTGCCAGCAGTACCACCAGGGATCAGCCCCAGCATTTT
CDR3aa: CASSTTRDQPQHF

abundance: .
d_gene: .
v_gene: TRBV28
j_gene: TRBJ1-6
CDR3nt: TGTGCCAGCAGTATCGAACAGGCTTATTCACCCCTCCACTTT
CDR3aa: CASSIEQAYSPLHF

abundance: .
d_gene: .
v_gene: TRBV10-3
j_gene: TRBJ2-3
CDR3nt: TGTGCCATCAGTGGATCGGTTAAAGGCACAGATACGCAGTATTTT
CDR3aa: CAISGSVKGTDTQYF

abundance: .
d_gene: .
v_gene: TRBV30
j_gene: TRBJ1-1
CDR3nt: TGTGCCTGGAAGGCCGTGCAGGGGAGTGCTGAAGCTTTCTTT
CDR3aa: CAWKAVQGSAEAFF

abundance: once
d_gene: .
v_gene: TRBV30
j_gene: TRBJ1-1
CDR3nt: TGTGCCTGGAGTTTAGCCACTGAAGCTTTCTTT
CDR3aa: CAWSLATEAFF